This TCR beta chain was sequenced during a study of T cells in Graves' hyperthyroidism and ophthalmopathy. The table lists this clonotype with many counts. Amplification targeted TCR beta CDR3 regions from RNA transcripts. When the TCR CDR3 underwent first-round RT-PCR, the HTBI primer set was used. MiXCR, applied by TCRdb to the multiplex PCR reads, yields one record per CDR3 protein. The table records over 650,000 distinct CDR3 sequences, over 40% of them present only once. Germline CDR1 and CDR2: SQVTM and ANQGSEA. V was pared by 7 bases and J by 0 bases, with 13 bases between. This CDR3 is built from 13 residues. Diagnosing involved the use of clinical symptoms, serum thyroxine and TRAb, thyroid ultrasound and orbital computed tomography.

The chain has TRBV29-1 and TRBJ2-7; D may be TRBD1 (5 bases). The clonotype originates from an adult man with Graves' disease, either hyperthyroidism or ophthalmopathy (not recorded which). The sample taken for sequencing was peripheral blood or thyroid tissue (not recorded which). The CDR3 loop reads CSATTGSSYEQYF. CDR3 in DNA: TGCAGCGCTACAACAGGAAGCTCCTACGAGCAGTACTTC.